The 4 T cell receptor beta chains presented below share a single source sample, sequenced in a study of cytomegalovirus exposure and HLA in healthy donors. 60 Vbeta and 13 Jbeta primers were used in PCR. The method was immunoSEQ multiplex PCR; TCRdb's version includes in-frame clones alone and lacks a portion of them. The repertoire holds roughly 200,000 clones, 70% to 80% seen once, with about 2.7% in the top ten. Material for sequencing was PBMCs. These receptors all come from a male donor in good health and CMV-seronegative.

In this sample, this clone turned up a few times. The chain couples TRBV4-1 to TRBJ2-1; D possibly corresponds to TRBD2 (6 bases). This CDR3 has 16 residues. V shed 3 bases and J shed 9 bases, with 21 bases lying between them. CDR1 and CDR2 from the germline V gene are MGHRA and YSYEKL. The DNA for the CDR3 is TGCGCCAGCAGCCAGGACGGGACTTGGGGCTTCAGTGAGCAGTTCTTC. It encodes CASSQDGTWGFSEQFF.

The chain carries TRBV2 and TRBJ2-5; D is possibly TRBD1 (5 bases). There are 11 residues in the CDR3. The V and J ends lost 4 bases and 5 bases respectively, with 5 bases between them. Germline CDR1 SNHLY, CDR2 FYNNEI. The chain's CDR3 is CASSAGETQYF. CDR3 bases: TGTGCCAGCAGTGCAGGGGAGACCCAGTACTTC.

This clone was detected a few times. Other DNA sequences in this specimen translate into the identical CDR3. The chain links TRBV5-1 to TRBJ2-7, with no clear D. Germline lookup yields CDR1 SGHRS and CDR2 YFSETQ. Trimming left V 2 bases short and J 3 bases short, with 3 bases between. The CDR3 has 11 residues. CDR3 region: CASSLYYEQYF. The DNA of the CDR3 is TGCGCCAGCAGCTTATACTACGAGCAGTACTTC.

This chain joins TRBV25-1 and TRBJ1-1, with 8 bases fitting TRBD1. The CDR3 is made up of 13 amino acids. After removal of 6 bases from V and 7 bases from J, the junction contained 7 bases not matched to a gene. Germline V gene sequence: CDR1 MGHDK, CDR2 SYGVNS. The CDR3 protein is CASRDRGLDEAFF. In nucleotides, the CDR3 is TGTGCCAGCAGAGACAGGGGTCTGGATGAAGCTTTCTTT.